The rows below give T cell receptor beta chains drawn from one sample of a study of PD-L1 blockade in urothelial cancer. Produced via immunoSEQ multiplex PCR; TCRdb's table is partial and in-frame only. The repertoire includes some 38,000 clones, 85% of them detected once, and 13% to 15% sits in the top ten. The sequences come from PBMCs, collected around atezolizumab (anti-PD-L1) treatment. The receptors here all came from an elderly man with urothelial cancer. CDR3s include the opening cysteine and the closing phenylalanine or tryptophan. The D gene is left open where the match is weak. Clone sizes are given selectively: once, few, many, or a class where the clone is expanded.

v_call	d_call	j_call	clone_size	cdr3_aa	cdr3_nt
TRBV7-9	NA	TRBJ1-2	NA	CASSSESDTPTWGYTF	TGTGCCAGCAGCTCTGAATCGGACACCCCTACGTGGGGCTACACCTTC
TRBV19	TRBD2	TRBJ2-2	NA	CASSSGLAGGPGELFF	TGTGCCAGTAGTAGTGGACTAGCGGGAGGGCCCGGGGAGCTGTTTTTT
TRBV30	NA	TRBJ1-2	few	CAWRFGTSNGYTF	TGTGCCTGGAGGTTCGGGACATCGAATGGCTACACCTTC
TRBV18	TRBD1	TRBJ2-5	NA	CASSPPTGGAETQYF	TGTGCCAGCTCACCACCGACAGGGGGCGCAGAGACCCAGTACTTC
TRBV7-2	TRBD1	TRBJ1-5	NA	CASSISGTGGHQPQHF	TGTGCCAGCAGCATCTCCGGGACAGGGGGTCATCAGCCCCAGCATTTT
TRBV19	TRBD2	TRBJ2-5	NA	CASSSTGLTQETQYF	TGTGCCAGTAGTTCAACGGGACTAACCCAAGAGACCCAGTACTTC
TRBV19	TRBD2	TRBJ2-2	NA	CASRRLAGVTGELFF	TGTGCCAGTAGGAGACTAGCGGGAGTGACCGGGGAGCTGTTTTTT
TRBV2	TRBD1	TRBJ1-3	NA	CASTGDSLHSGNTIYF	TGTGCCAGCACCGGGGACAGCCTGCACTCTGGAAACACCATATATTTT
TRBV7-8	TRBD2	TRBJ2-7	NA	CASSLARASGFQSSYEQYF	TGTGCCAGCAGCTTAGCGAGGGCTAGCGGGTTCCAAAGCTCCTACGAGCAGTACTTC
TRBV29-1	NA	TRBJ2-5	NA	CSALRTVGETQYF	TGCAGCGCTCTCCGGACAGTAGGAGAGACCCAGTACTTC
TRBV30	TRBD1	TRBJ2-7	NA	CAWSEQGARFDF	TGTGCCTGGAGTGAACAGGGGGCTAGATTTGACTTC
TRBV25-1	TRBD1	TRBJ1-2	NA	CASSATQGQGNYGYTF	TGTGCCAGCAGTGCCACCCAGGGACAGGGGAACTATGGCTACACCTTC
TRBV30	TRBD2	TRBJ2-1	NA	CAWVSGRAVNEQFF	TGTGCCTGGGTTAGCGGGAGGGCCGTAAATGAGCAGTTCTTC
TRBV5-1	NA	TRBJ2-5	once	CASSFSGAEETQYF	TGCGCCAGCAGCTTCTCAGGGGCGGAAGAGACCCAGTACTTC
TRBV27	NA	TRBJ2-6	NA	CATGQLSGANVLTF	TGTGCCACCGGACAGCTCTCTGGGGCCAACGTCCTGACTTTC